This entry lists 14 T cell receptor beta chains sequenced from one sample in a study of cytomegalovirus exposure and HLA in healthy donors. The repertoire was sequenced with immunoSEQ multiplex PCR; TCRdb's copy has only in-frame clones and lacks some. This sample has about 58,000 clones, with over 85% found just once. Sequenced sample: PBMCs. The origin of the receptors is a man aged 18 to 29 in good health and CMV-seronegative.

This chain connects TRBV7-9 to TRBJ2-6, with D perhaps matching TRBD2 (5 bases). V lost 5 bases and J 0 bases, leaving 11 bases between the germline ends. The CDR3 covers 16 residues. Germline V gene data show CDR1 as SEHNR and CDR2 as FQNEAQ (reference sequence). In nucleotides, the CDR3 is TGTGCCAGCAGCCGACCCCGGGGCTCTGGGGCCAACGTCCTGACTTTC. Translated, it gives CASSRPRGSGANVLTF.

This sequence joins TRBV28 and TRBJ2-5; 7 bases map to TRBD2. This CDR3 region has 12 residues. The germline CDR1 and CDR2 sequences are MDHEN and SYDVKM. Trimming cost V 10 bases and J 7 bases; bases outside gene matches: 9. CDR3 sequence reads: CATTGTKRTQYF. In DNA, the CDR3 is TGTGCCACCACCGGGACTAAGAGGACCCAGTACTTC. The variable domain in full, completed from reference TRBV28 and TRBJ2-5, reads DVKVTQSSRYLVKRTGEKVFLECVQDMDHENMFWYRQDPGLGLRLIYFSYDVKMKEKGDIPEGYSVSREKKERFSLILESASTNQTSMYLCATTGTKRTQYFGPGTRLLVL.

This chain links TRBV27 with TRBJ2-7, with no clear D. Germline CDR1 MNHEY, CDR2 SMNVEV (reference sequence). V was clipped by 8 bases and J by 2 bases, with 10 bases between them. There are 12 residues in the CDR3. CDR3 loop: CASGSAPYEQYF. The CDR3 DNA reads TGTGCCAGCGGCTCCGCCCCCTACGAGCAGTACTTC.

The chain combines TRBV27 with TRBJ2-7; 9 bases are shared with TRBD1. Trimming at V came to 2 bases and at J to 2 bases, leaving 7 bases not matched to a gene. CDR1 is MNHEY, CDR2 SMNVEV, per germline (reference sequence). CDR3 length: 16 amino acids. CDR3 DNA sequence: TGTGCCAGCAGTTTAGGCTCGGGACAGGGAACCTACGAGCAGTACTTC. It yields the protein CASSLGSGQGTYEQYF.

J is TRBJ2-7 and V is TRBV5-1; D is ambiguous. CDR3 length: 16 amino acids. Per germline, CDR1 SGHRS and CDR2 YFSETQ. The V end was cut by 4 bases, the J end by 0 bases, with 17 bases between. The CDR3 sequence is CASSPLGVAGSYEQYF. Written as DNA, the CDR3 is TGCGCCAGCAGCCCGCTTGGTGTTGCAGGCTCCTACGAGCAGTACTTC.

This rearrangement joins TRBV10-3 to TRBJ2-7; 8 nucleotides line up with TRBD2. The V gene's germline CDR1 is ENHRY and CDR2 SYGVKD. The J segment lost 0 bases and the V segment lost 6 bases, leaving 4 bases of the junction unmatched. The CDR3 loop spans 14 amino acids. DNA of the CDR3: TGTGCCATCAGCTTAAGCGGGAGCTCCTACGAGCAGTACTTC. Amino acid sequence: CAISLSGSSYEQYF.

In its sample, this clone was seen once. Here the CDR3 reads CASSSLVAPGDYNEQFF. The CDR3 DNA reads as TGTGCCAGCAGCTCCTTAGTGGCCCCAGGGGACTACAATGAGCAGTTCTTC. The chain couples TRBV11-3 to TRBJ2-1; possible D gene TRBD1, 6 bases. The germline gives CDR1 SGHNT, CDR2 YENEEA. The CDR3 has 17 residues. V dropped 4 bases and J dropped 3 bases, with 19 bases sitting between them. The variable domain in full, completed from reference TRBV11-3 and TRBJ2-1, reads EAGVVQSPRYKIIEKKQPVAFWCNPISGHNTLYWYLQNLGQGPELLIRYENEEAVDDSQLPKDRFSAERLKGVDSTLKIQPAELGDSAVYLCASSSLVAPGDYNEQFFGPGTRLTVL.

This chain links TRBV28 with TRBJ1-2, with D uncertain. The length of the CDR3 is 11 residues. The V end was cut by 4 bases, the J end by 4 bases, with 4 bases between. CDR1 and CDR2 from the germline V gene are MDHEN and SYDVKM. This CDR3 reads CASSSIYGYTF. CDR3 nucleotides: TGTGCCAGCAGTTCCATCTATGGCTACACCTTC.

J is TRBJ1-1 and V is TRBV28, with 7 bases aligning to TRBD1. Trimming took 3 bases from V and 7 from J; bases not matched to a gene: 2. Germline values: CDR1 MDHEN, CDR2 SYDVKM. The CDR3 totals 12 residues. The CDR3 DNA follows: TGTGCCAGCAGTTTTACAGGGGTTGAAGCTTTCTTT. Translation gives CASSFTGVEAFF.

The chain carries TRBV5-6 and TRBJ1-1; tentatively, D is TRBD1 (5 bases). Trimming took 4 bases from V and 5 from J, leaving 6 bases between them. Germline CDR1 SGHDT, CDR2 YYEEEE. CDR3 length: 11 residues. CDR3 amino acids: CASSGGTEAFF. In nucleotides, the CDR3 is TGTGCCAGCAGCGGGGGGACTGAAGCTTTCTTT.

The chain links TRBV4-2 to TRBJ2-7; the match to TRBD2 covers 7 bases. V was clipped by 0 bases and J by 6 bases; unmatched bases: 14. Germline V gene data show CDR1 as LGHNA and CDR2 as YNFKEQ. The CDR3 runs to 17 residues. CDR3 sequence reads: CASSQDLWRGSSVEQYF. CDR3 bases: TGTGCCAGCAGCCAAGATCTCTGGCGGGGGTCCTCGGTCGAGCAGTACTTC.

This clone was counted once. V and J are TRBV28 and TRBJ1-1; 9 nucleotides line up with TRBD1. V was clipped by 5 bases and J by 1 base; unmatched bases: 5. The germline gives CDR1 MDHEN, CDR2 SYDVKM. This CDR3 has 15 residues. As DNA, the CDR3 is TGTGCCAGCAGTGTCCCGGGACAGGGGAACACTGAAGCTTTCTTT. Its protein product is CASSVPGQGNTEAFF.

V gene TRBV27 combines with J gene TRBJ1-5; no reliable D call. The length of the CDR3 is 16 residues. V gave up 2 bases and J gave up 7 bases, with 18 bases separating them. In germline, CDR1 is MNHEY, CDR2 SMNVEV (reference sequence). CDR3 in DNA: TGTGCCAGCAGTTTACGGCCACCAGGATTTAGACAGCCCCAGCATTTT. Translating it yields CASSLRPPGFRQPQHF.

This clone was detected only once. CDR3 protein: CASSVASMDYYNEQFF. The CDR3 DNA sequence: TGTGCCAGCAGCGTAGCCTCCATGGACTACTACAATGAGCAGTTCTTC. The rearrangement joins TRBV9 to TRBJ2-1, with D maybe TRBD2 (6 bases). V gave up 0 bases and J gave up 3 bases, with 13 bases separating them. CDR1 is SGDLS and CDR2 is YYNGEE in the germline V gene. The CDR3 totals 16 residues.